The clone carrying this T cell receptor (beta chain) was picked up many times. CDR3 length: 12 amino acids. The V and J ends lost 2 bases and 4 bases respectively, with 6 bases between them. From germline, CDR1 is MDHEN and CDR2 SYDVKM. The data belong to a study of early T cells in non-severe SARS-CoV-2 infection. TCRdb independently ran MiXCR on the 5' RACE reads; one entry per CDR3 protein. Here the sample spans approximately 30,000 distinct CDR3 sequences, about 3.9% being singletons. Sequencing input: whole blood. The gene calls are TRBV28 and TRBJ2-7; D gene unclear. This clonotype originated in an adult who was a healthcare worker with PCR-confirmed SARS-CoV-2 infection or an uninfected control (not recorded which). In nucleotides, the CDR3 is TGTGCCAGCAGTTTACCCCAATACGAGCAGTACTTC. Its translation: CASSLPQYEQYF.